One sample yielded the 19 T cell receptor beta chains listed below, sequenced in a study of blood T cell repertoires in COVID-19. Measured with immunoSEQ multiplex PCR; TCRdb has only the in-frame clones, and not every one. The data hold 100,000 to 150,000 clones, with around 81% observed a single time. The specimen sequenced was peripheral blood. The receptors shown here come from a woman aged 55-70 years with active or convalescent COVID-19.

This clone was seen a handful of times. The genes are TRBV7-2 and TRBJ2-1; the D gene is possibly TRBD2 (6 bases). The CDR3 is 15 residues long. V lost 6 bases to trimming and J lost 4 bases, with 16 bases between them. Germline V gene data show CDR1 as SGHTA and CDR2 as FQGNSA. This CDR3 reads CASRRGGEKYNEQFF. CDR3 bases: TGTGCCAGCAGACGAGGCGGGGAAAAATACAATGAGCAGTTCTTC.

A few counts support this clone. The chain is built from TRBV7-2 and TRBJ2-7; D is possibly TRBD2 (6 bases). The ends were cut back, 2 bases at V and 6 bases at J, with 8 bases in the middle. This CDR3 contains 12 residues. Germline V lookup: CDR1 SGHTA, CDR2 FQGNSA. DNA of the CDR3: TGTGCCAGCAGCTTAAGGGGACTCGAGCAGTACTTC. Protein product: CASSLRGLEQYF.

V is TRBV29-1 and J is TRBJ2-3; D might be TRBD1 (6 bases). Germline loops: CDR1 SQVTM, CDR2 ANQGSEA. With 0 bases removed from V and 0 bases from J, the gap between germline ends came to 22 bases. There are 19 residues in the CDR3. Here the CDR3 DNA reads TGCAGCGTTGAAGATCCGGACAGCCTTAAGAGTGAAAGCACAGATACGCAGTATTTT. Protein sequence: CSVEDPDSLKSESTDTQYF.

The V call is TRBV27, the J call TRBJ1-2; 7 bases fit TRBD1. The CDR3 extends over 16 amino acids. Trimming removed 8 bases from V and 8 bases from J; junction bases left unmatched: 20. Germline-derived CDR1 and CDR2 are MNHEY and SMNVEV (reference sequence). CDR3 residues: CASGRVTGAAMGGYTF. The CDR3, as DNA: TGTGCCAGCGGGCGGGTAACAGGGGCCGCGATGGGAGGCTACACCTTC.

The chain couples TRBV2 to TRBJ2-3, with 12 bases that match TRBD1. This CDR3 is 15 amino acids long. Germline V lookup: CDR1 SNHLY, CDR2 FYNNEI. Trimming cost V 6 bases and J 3 bases; bases outside gene matches: 4. CDR3: CASRRDRGLTDTQYF. CDR3 bases: TGTGCCAGCAGGCGGGACAGGGGGCTGACAGATACGCAGTATTTT.

The chain recombines TRBV7-2 with TRBJ2-1; 14 nucleotides line up with TRBD2. There are 15 residues in the CDR3. Germline loops: CDR1 SGHTA, CDR2 FQGNSA. J was trimmed by 8 bases and V by 6 bases; bases with no gene match: 6. In DNA, the CDR3 is TGTGCCAGCAGGAGGGGACTAGCGGGGGCAGATGAGCAGTTCTTC. Its protein is CASRRGLAGADEQFF.

The chain links TRBV4-2 to TRBJ2-7, with 10 bases lining up with TRBD2. The CDR3 extends over 15 amino acids. The trim removed 1 base at V and 2 bases at J, leaving 2 bases unmatched. CDR1 is LGHNA and CDR2 is YNFKEQ in the germline V gene. The CDR3 protein is CASSQVLAGTYEQYF. CDR3 bases: TGTGCCAGCAGCCAAGTACTAGCGGGAACCTACGAGCAGTACTTC.

The gene calls are TRBV6-5 and TRBJ2-3, with D perhaps matching TRBD2 (6 bases). The CDR3 covers 15 residues. V dropped 2 bases and J dropped 6 bases, with 15 bases sitting between them. CDR1 is MNHEY and CDR2 is SVGAGI in the germline V gene. The CDR3 region is CASSYRAGLGDTQYF. CDR3 sequence (DNA): TGTGCCAGCAGTTACCGGGCGGGGCTTGGTGATACGCAGTATTTT.

V is TRBV6-6 and J is TRBJ1-2; D is perhaps TRBD1 (6 bases). The germline V gene has CDR1 MNHNY and CDR2 SVGAGI (reference sequence). With 6 bases removed from V and 0 bases from J, the gap between germline ends came to 11 bases. There are 14 residues in the CDR3. The CDR3 nucleotides read TGTGCCAGCAGGGAGGACAGCGCTAACTATGGCTACACCTTC. Amino acid sequence: CASREDSANYGYTF.

The chain has TRBV20-1 and TRBJ1-4; tentative D call: TRBD1 (5 bases). The CDR3 consists of 11 residues. Trimming removed 7 bases at V and 10 bases at J, with 13 bases between. The germline gives CDR1 DFQATT, CDR2 SNEGSKA (reference sequence). Written as DNA, the CDR3 is TGCAGTGTCCCGACAGATGGAAAACTGTTTTTT. Its translation: CSVPTDGKLFF.

This clone was recorded a few times. The chain employs TRBV12-3 or TRBV12-4 and TRBJ2-5; D is uncertain. The CDR3 is made up of 11 amino acids. V shed 4 bases and J shed 4 bases, with 4 bases lying between them. The CDR3: CASSSGETQYF. CDR3 in DNA: TGTGCCAGCAGTTCGGGAGAGACCCAGTACTTC.

The chain couples TRBV6-5 to TRBJ1-2; D is unresolved. The CDR3 totals 13 residues. The V gene lost 2 bases and the J gene lost 6 bases, with 10 bases spanning the gap. In germline, CDR1 is MNHEY, CDR2 SVGAGI. CDR3 residues: CASSYGRDHGYTF. The CDR3, as DNA: TGTGCCAGCAGTTACGGGCGGGATCATGGCTACACCTTC.

The chain recombines TRBV27 with TRBJ2-7, with D uncertain. The CDR3 is 15 amino acids. Per the germline V gene, CDR1 is MNHEY and CDR2 is SMNVEV (reference sequence). Trimming stripped 3 bases from V and 4 bases from J, with 16 bases between. CDR3 in amino acids: CASSFLAALDYEQYF. The CDR3 coding sequence is TGTGCCAGCAGTTTCCTGGCCGCCCTCGATTACGAGCAGTACTTC.

V is TRBV6-4 and J is TRBJ1-1; 8 bases are shared with TRBD1. J was trimmed by 6 bases and V by 3 bases; bases with no gene match: 6. The germline CDR1 and CDR2 sequences are MRHNA and SNTAGT. This CDR3 comprises 14 residues. The CDR3 nucleotides read TGTGCCAGCAGTGAGGCGACAGGGGCGGCTGAAGCTTTCTTT. This codes for CASSEATGAAEAFF.

The chain combines TRBV4-2 with TRBJ1-1; 7 nucleotides agree with TRBD1. The V segment lost 0 bases and the J segment 4 bases; nucleotides outside the gene matches: 8. The CDR3 is 16 amino acids. Looked up from germline, CDR1 is LGHNA and CDR2 is YNFKEQ. CDR3 protein: CASSQDLGAGGTEAFF. As DNA, the CDR3 is TGTGCCAGCAGCCAAGATCTCGGGGCAGGGGGCACTGAAGCTTTCTTT.

This chain connects TRBV27 to TRBJ2-1; 14 nucleotides line up with TRBD2. This CDR3 region has 16 residues. Germline CDR1 is MNHEY and CDR2 is SMNVEV (reference sequence). J was trimmed by 6 bases and V by 4 bases; bases with no gene match: 5. CDR3 in DNA: TGTGCCAGCAGTTCAATGGGGACTAGCGGGAGCAATGAGCAGTTCTTC. Translated: CASSSMGTSGSNEQFF.

The chain employs TRBV10-3 and TRBJ2-2, with 14 bases identical to TRBD2. CDR1 and CDR2 (germline): ENHRY, SYGVKD. V lost 7 bases to trimming and J lost 4 bases; unmatched junction nucleotides: 5. CDR3 length: 16 amino acids. This chain's CDR3 is CAITTGLAGATGELFF. The CDR3 DNA reads as TGTGCCATCACTACGGGACTAGCGGGAGCCACCGGGGAGCTGTTTTTT.

The V gene is TRBV4-2, the J gene TRBJ1-2; D is uncertain. The CDR3 contains 16 residues. Germline CDR1 is LGHNA and CDR2 is YNFKEQ. V was shortened by 0 bases and J by 4 bases, with 15 bases between the two germline ends. CDR3 loop: CASSQEVQAAPYGYTF. For the CDR3, the DNA is TGTGCCAGCAGCCAAGAGGTCCAAGCGGCCCCCTATGGCTACACCTTC.

This clone has a count of ten or more. Additional DNA sequences in this sample encode the identical CDR3. The rearrangement uses TRBV19 and TRBJ1-2; tentative D call: TRBD1 (5 bases). The CDR3 has 13 amino acids. Trimming stripped 3 bases from V and 4 bases from J, with 9 bases between. Germline V lookup: CDR1 LNHDA, CDR2 SQIVND (reference sequence). The chain's CDR3 is CASSIPGSYGYTF. The CDR3 nucleotides read TGTGCCAGTAGTATTCCAGGGTCCTATGGCTACACCTTC. The variable domain in full, completed from reference TRBV19 and TRBJ1-2, reads DGGITQSPKYLFRKEGQNVTLSCEQNLNHDAMYWYRQDPGQGLRLIYYSQIVNDFQKGDIAEGYSVSREKKESFPLTVTSAQKNPTAFYLCASSIPGSYGYTFGSGTRLTVV.